The rows below give T cell receptor beta chains drawn from one sample of a study of patients and donors after allogeneic stem cell transplantation. Via MiXCR, TCRdb re-called the RT-PCR reads, giving one row per CDR3 protein. This table has more than 850,000 distinct CDR3 sequences, approximately 19% appearing once. Sequenced sample: blood, either unsorted or a sorted T cell fraction (not recorded which). These receptor sequences come from a human donor who was either an allogeneic HSCT recipient or a stem cell or donor lymphocyte infusion donor (not recorded which). It is not recorded whose cells these are; they may come from a transplant donor. Each CDR3 is given with its conserved first and last residue. Fields, in order: V gene, CDR3 length, J gene, D gene, clone size, CDR3 protein, CDR3 DNA. The D gene is left open where the match is weak. Clone sizes are given selectively: once, few, many, or a class where the clone is expanded.

v_gene: TRBV9; len: 14; j_gene: TRBJ1-1; d_gene: -; abundance: -; CDR3aa: CASSPSWTNTEAFF; CDR3nt: TGTGCCAGCAGCCCTTCTTGGACGAACACTGAAGCTTTCTTT
v_gene: TRBV5-1; len: 14; j_gene: TRBJ1-1; d_gene: -; abundance: few; CDR3aa: CASSLKPTNTEAFF; CDR3nt: TGCGCCAGCAGCTTGAAACCGACAAACACTGAAGCTTTCTTT
v_gene: TRBV10-3; len: 15; j_gene: TRBJ1-2; d_gene: -; abundance: -; CDR3aa: CAISELSGANYGYTF; CDR3nt: TGTGCCATCAGTGAGCTTTCAGGGGCCAACTATGGCTACACCTTC
v_gene: TRBV7-8; len: 16; j_gene: TRBJ2-1; d_gene: TRBD1; abundance: -; CDR3aa: CASRGTGGLPYNEQFF; CDR3nt: TGTGCCAGCAGAGGAACAGGGGGCCTCCCCTACAATGAGCAGTTCTTC
v_gene: TRBV29-1; len: 14; j_gene: TRBJ2-7; d_gene: TRBD2; abundance: few; CDR3aa: CSVASAGVGDEQYF; CDR3nt: TGCAGCGTTGCCTCTGCGGGAGTTGGGGACGAGCAGTACTTC
v_gene: TRBV5-5; len: 14; j_gene: TRBJ2-7; d_gene: -; abundance: few; CDR3aa: CASSSRDFAYEQYF; CDR3nt: TGTGCCAGCAGCTCCCGGGACTTCGCCTACGAGCAGTACTTC
v_gene: TRBV5-1; len: 13; j_gene: TRBJ1-2; d_gene: -; abundance: many; CDR3aa: CASSETVNYGYTF; CDR3nt: TGCGCCAGCAGCGAGACAGTGAACTATGGCTACACCTTC
v_gene: TRBV20-1; len: 17; j_gene: TRBJ1-1; d_gene: -; abundance: -; CDR3aa: CSATHRNLDTIGGEAFF; CDR3nt: TGCAGTGCTACACACCGAAATCTTGACACAATTGGCGGTGAAGCTTTCTTT
v_gene: TRBV20-1; len: 13; j_gene: TRBJ2-7; d_gene: -; abundance: -; CDR3aa: CSVQGVGSYEQYF; CDR3nt: TGCAGCGTACAGGGAGTAGGATCCTACGAGCAGTACTTC
v_gene: TRBV21-1; len: 13; j_gene: TRBJ2-7; d_gene: -; abundance: few; CDR3aa: CASSKKGSYEQYF; CDR3nt: TGTGCCAGCAGCAAAAAGGGCTCCTACGAGCAGTACTTC
v_gene: TRBV18; len: 15; j_gene: TRBJ1-6; d_gene: -; abundance: -; CDR3aa: CASSVTTDLSTPLHF; CDR3nt: TGTGCCAGCTCAGTTACGACAGATCTCTCGACACCCCTCCACTTT
v_gene: TRBV2; len: 14; j_gene: TRBJ2-1; d_gene: -; abundance: few; CDR3aa: CASSQAGLYNEQFF; CDR3nt: TGTGCCAGCAGTCAGGCGGGGCTTTACAATGAGCAGTTCTTC
v_gene: TRBV6-2/TRBV6-3; len: 17; j_gene: TRBJ2-7; d_gene: TRBD1; abundance: few; CDR3aa: CASRNRDRGDWTYEQYF; CDR3nt: TGTGCCAGCAGAAACCGGGACAGAGGGGATTGGACCTACGAGCAGTACTTC
v_gene: TRBV4-2; len: 13; j_gene: TRBJ2-1; d_gene: TRBD1; abundance: -; CDR3aa: CASSSRTGEEQFF; CDR3nt: TGTGCCAGCAGCTCTCGGACAGGGGAGGAGCAGTTCTTC
v_gene: TRBV5-1; len: 16; j_gene: TRBJ2-5; d_gene: TRBD2; abundance: -; CDR3aa: CASSFVTAGLQETQYF; CDR3nt: TGCGCCAGCAGCTTTGTTACAGCGGGGCTTCAAGAGACCCAGTACTTC
v_gene: TRBV2; len: 15; j_gene: TRBJ2-5; d_gene: -; abundance: many; CDR3aa: CASSEVPGQMGGWYF; CDR3nt: TGTGCCAGCAGTGAAGTCCCCGGACAGATGGGAGGTTGGTACTTC
v_gene: TRBV7-2; len: 15; j_gene: TRBJ1-5; d_gene: TRBD1; abundance: few; CDR3aa: CASSNYRGEHQPQHF; CDR3nt: TGTGCCAGCAGCAACTACAGGGGGGAGCATCAGCCCCAGCATTTT
v_gene: TRBV6-5; len: 16; j_gene: TRBJ2-3; d_gene: TRBD2; abundance: many; CDR3aa: CASSYSPSGSTDTQYF; CDR3nt: TGTGCCAGCAGTTACTCGCCTAGCGGAAGCACAGATACGCAGTATTTT
v_gene: TRBV7-2; len: 16; j_gene: TRBJ2-3; d_gene: TRBD2; abundance: -; CDR3aa: CASRRLLAGSTDTQYF; CDR3nt: TGTGCCAGCAGGAGACTTCTAGCGGGGTCCACAGATACGCAGTATTTT
v_gene: TRBV6-5; len: 15; j_gene: TRBJ2-3; d_gene: TRBD2; abundance: -; CDR3aa: CASSYVSGRRDTQYF; CDR3nt: TGTGCCAGCAGTTACGTTAGCGGGAGAAGAGATACGCAGTATTTT
v_gene: TRBV7-8; len: 15; j_gene: TRBJ2-3; d_gene: -; abundance: few; CDR3aa: CASSQGLQFTDTQYF; CDR3nt: TGTGCCAGCAGCCAGGGATTACAGTTTACAGATACGCAGTATTTT
v_gene: TRBV5-6; len: 16; j_gene: TRBJ2-5; d_gene: TRBD1; abundance: few; CDR3aa: CASSLPDRDGVETQYF; CDR3nt: TGTGCCAGCAGCTTGCCGGACAGGGATGGAGTGGAGACCCAGTACTTC
v_gene: TRBV5-1; len: 16; j_gene: TRBJ1-1; d_gene: -; abundance: -; CDR3aa: CASSLGQMAQNTEAFF; CDR3nt: TGCGCCAGCAGCCTCGGACAGATGGCACAGAACACTGAAGCTTTCTTT
v_gene: TRBV11-1; len: 15; j_gene: TRBJ2-1; d_gene: -; abundance: -; CDR3aa: CASSQSPSSYNEQFF; CDR3nt: TGTGCCAGCAGCCAGAGCCCGAGCTCCTACAATGAGCAGTTCTTC
v_gene: TRBV29-1; len: 16; j_gene: TRBJ2-3; d_gene: -; abundance: -; CDR3aa: CSVDGQLPSNTDTQYF; CDR3nt: TGCAGCGTAGATGGGCAACTACCTTCTAACACAGATACGCAGTATTTT
v_gene: TRBV12-3/TRBV12-4; len: 13; j_gene: TRBJ2-7; d_gene: -; abundance: -; CDR3aa: CASSLHSAYEQYF; CDR3nt: TGTGCCAGCAGTTTACACAGCGCATACGAGCAGTACTTC
v_gene: TRBV6-2/TRBV6-3; len: 14; j_gene: TRBJ2-3; d_gene: -; abundance: -; CDR3aa: CASSLSAITDTQYF; CDR3nt: TGTGCCAGCAGCCTCTCGGCGATCACAGATACGCAGTATTTT
v_gene: TRBV7-2; len: 13; j_gene: TRBJ2-7; d_gene: TRBD1; abundance: -; CDR3aa: CASLGQGVYEQYF; CDR3nt: TGTGCCAGTTTGGGACAGGGCGTCTACGAGCAGTACTTC
v_gene: TRBV20-1; len: 16; j_gene: TRBJ2-7; d_gene: TRBD1; abundance: few; CDR3aa: CSAMPDRSGLRDEQYF; CDR3nt: TGCAGTGCGATGCCGGACAGGTCGGGTTTAAGGGACGAGCAGTACTTC
v_gene: TRBV4-1; len: 12; j_gene: TRBJ2-1; d_gene: -; abundance: -; CDR3aa: CASSQVSDEQFF; CDR3nt: TGCGCCAGCAGCCAAGTCTCGGATGAGCAGTTCTTC
v_gene: TRBV6-2/TRBV6-3; len: 20; j_gene: TRBJ1-2; d_gene: TRBD1; abundance: -; CDR3aa: CASSYSVLGQFSPYLYGYTF; CDR3nt: TGTGCCAGCAGTTACTCGGTTCTGGGACAGTTCAGCCCCTATCTCTATGGCTACACCTTC
v_gene: TRBV3-1; len: 15; j_gene: TRBJ2-7; d_gene: -; abundance: -; CDR3aa: CASSPTPGADYEQYF; CDR3nt: TGTGCCAGCAGCCCAACCCCCGGGGCTGACTACGAGCAGTACTTC
v_gene: TRBV12-3/TRBV12-4; len: 15; j_gene: TRBJ1-6; d_gene: -; abundance: few; CDR3aa: CASSLDTSYNSPLHF; CDR3nt: TGTGCCAGCAGTTTAGACACGTCCTATAATTCACCCCTCCACTTT
v_gene: TRBV12-3/TRBV12-4; len: 15; j_gene: TRBJ2-7; d_gene: -; abundance: -; CDR3aa: CASSFLDILPPGQYF; CDR3nt: TGTGCCAGCAGTTTCCTGGACATCTTACCCCCCGGGCAGTACTTC
v_gene: TRBV24-1; len: 14; j_gene: TRBJ2-3; d_gene: -; abundance: few; CDR3aa: CATSDRTGTDTQYF; CDR3nt: TGTGCCACCAGTGATCGAACAGGGACAGATACGCAGTATTTT
v_gene: TRBV4-2; len: 14; j_gene: TRBJ2-1; d_gene: -; abundance: -; CDR3aa: CASSQARTDNEQFF; CDR3nt: TGTGCCAGCAGCCAAGCCCGGACAGACAATGAGCAGTTCTTC
v_gene: TRBV7-6; len: 14; j_gene: TRBJ1-4; d_gene: -; abundance: -; CDR3aa: CASSLGGPDEKLFF; CDR3nt: TGTGCCAGCAGCTTAGGAGGTCCTGATGAAAAACTGTTTTTT
v_gene: TRBV7-9; len: 15; j_gene: TRBJ2-3; d_gene: TRBD1; abundance: -; CDR3aa: CASSQSGQGQDTQYF; CDR3nt: TGTGCCAGCAGCCAATCCGGACAGGGCCAAGATACGCAGTATTTT
v_gene: TRBV5-4; len: 12; j_gene: TRBJ2-3; d_gene: -; abundance: many; CDR3aa: CASSFKTDTQYF; CDR3nt: TGTGCCAGCAGCTTCAAGACAGATACGCAGTATTTT
v_gene: TRBV6-2/TRBV6-3; len: 14; j_gene: TRBJ2-3; d_gene: -; abundance: few; CDR3aa: CASNAAGHSDTQYF; CDR3nt: TGTGCCAGCAATGCGGCTGGGCATTCAGATACGCAGTATTTT
v_gene: TRBV29-1; len: 19; j_gene: TRBJ2-1; d_gene: TRBD2; abundance: -; CDR3aa: CSVEHLLTAGGTPYNEQFF; CDR3nt: TGCAGCGTTGAACATCTTTTAACAGCGGGAGGGACGCCCTACAATGAGCAGTTCTTC
v_gene: TRBV5-5; len: 17; j_gene: TRBJ2-2; d_gene: TRBD2; abundance: few; CDR3aa: CASSLWGFSGSPGELFF; CDR3nt: TGTGCCAGCAGCTTGTGGGGTTTTAGCGGGAGTCCCGGGGAGCTGTTTTTT
v_gene: TRBV6-1; len: 14; j_gene: TRBJ2-4; d_gene: TRBD1; abundance: -; CDR3aa: CASSPTGVKNIQYF; CDR3nt: TGTGCCAGCAGTCCGACAGGGGTCAAAAACATTCAGTACTTC
v_gene: TRBV5-6; len: 18; j_gene: TRBJ2-7; d_gene: TRBD1; abundance: -; CDR3aa: CASSSPGTGLKQTYEQYF; CDR3nt: TGTGCCAGCAGCTCCCCCGGGACAGGTTTAAAGCAGACCTACGAGCAGTACTTC
v_gene: TRBV15; len: 14; j_gene: TRBJ1-1; d_gene: -; abundance: few; CDR3aa: CATSRGGQNTEAFF; CDR3nt: TGTGCCACCAGCAGAGGAGGACAGAACACTGAAGCTTTCTTT
v_gene: TRBV6-5; len: 15; j_gene: TRBJ2-7; d_gene: TRBD1; abundance: many; CDR3aa: CASSSPGQGRYEQYF; CDR3nt: TGTGCCAGCAGTTCCCCGGGACAGGGGCGGTACGAGCAGTACTTC
v_gene: TRBV7-2; len: 16; j_gene: TRBJ2-2; d_gene: TRBD2; abundance: few; CDR3aa: CASSSLAGMNTGELFF; CDR3nt: TGTGCCAGCAGCTCACTAGCGGGGATGAACACCGGGGAGCTGTTTTTT
v_gene: TRBV11-2; len: 17; j_gene: TRBJ2-4; d_gene: -; abundance: -; CDR3aa: CASSSPRRALAKNIQYF; CDR3nt: TGTGCCAGCAGCTCCCCTCGCAGGGCGCTAGCCAAAAACATTCAGTACTTC
v_gene: TRBV18; len: 20; j_gene: TRBJ2-2; d_gene: TRBD2; abundance: -; CDR3aa: CASSRRPGLAGPKNTGELFF; CDR3nt: TGTGCCAGCTCACGTAGACCGGGACTAGCGGGACCTAAGAACACCGGGGAGCTGTTTTTT
v_gene: TRBV6-2/TRBV6-3; len: 16; j_gene: TRBJ1-5; d_gene: -; abundance: -; CDR3aa: CASSYSRGTGNQPQHF; CDR3nt: TGTGCCAGCAGTTACTCGAGAGGGACGGGCAATCAGCCCCAGCATTTT
v_gene: TRBV20-1; len: 14; j_gene: TRBJ2-3; d_gene: -; abundance: few; CDR3aa: CSASAGGYTDTQYF; CDR3nt: TGCAGTGCCAGCGCCGGGGGATACACAGATACGCAGTATTTT